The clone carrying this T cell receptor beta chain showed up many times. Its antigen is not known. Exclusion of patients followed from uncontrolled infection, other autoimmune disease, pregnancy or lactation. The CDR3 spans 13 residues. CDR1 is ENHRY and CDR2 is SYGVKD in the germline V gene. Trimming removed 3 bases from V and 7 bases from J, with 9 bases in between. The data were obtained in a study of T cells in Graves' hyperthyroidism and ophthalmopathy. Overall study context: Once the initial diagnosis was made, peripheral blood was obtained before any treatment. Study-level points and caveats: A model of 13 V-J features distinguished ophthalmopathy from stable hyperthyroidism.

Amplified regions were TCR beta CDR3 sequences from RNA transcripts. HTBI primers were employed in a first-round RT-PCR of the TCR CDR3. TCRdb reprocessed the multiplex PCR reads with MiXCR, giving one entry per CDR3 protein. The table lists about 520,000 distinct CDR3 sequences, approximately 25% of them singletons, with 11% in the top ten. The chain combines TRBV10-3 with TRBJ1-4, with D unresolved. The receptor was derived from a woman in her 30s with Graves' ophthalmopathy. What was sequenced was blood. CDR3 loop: CAISERVGEKLFF. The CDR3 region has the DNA TGTGCCATCAGTGAACGGGTGGGTGAAAAACTGTTTTTT.